This T cell receptor (beta chain) was captured by sequencing in a study of CXCR3-negative and CXCR3-positive naive CD8 T cells. The wider study: Each library gave roughly 1.4 +/- 0.3 million of 140 million or so TRB reads. Study-level points and caveats: Naive cells used TRBV-TRBJ genes in much the same way whether CXCR3-negative or CXCR3-positive; memory cells did not. In cryopreserved cells, CXCR3 expression partially decreased, and fresh PBMCs were used in most assays. Whereas both naive subsets had comparably high diversity, memory CD8+ cells had much lower diversity.

Comment on this clonotype: Its antigen is as yet unknown.

Germline loops: CDR1 SQVTM, CDR2 ANQGSEA. This CDR3 spans 16 amino acids. 5' RACE that incorporated UMI labels was used to prepare the TRB cDNA libraries. After re-calling the 5' RACE reads, TCRdb lists one entry per CDR3 protein, DNA absent. The sample includes roughly 48,000 distinct CDR3 sequences. The sequence was obtained from a human donor in good health. Some clones in this sample may be carry-over from other donors' samples. The sample consisted of memory CD8+ T cells from blood. V usage is TRBV29-1 and J usage is TRBJ1-5; without DNA, the TCRdb call of TRBD1 cannot be checked. The CDR3 spells CSVEDPGTVSNQPQHF.